Described below is a single T cell receptor (beta chain) sequence and its context. Its antigen is not identified. The data were obtained in a study of shared clonotypes between healthy human individuals. Study context: Three plates were used per donor for CD4 naive, three for CD4 memory, two for CD8 naive and one for CD8 memory. Study-wide points: Compared with clonotypes that all four donors shared, non-shared clonotypes had lower generation probabilities. Estimated clonotype richness was generally higher in naive than memory subsets.

Some clones are missing from TCRdb's copy, which holds only in-frame ones; the method was immunoSEQ multiplex PCR. The repertoire consists of a few million clones, with about 94% occurring once and the leading ten covering approximately 0.13%. V lost 3 bases to trimming and J lost 7 bases, with 21 bases between them. CDR1 and CDR2 from the germline V gene are ENHRY and SYGVKD. This CDR3 spans 16 amino acids. Donors had no recently reported acute infections or vaccinations and were HIV-negative. This TCR derives from a man aged 18 to 35 in good health. Sequenced: naive CD4+ T cells sorted from blood. Noted subset: CD45RA+ positively selected. The V call is TRBV10-3, the J call TRBJ1-2; no clear D gene. CDR3 in DNA: TGTGCCATCAGTGACCCCCGTTTGGGCGGGTCGGGTGGCTACACCTTC. Translated, it gives CAISDPRLGGSGGYTF.